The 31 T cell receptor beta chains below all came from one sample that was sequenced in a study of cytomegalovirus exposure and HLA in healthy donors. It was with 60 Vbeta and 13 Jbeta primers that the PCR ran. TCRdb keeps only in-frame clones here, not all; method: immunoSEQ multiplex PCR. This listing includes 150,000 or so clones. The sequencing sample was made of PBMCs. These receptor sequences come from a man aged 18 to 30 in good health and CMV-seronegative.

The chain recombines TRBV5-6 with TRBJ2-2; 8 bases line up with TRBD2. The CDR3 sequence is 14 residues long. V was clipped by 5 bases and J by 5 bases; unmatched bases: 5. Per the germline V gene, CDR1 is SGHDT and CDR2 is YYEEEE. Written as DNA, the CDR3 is TGTGCCAGCAGTGTAGGCGGGGGGACCGGGGAGCTGTTTTTT. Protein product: CASSVGGGTGELFF.

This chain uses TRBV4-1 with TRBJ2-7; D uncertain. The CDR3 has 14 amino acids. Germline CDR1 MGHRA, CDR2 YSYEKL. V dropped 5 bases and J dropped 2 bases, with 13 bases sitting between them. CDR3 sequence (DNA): TGCGCCAGCAGCACCGCCGGGTCGACCTACGAGCAGTACTTC. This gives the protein CASSTAGSTYEQYF.

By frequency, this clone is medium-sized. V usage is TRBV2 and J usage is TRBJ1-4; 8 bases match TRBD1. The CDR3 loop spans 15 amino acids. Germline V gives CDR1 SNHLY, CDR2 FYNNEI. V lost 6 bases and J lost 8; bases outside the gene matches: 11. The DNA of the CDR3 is TGTGCCAGCAGCCCCCAGGTACAGGGGGGAGAAAAACTGTTTTTT. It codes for CASSPQVQGGEKLFF.

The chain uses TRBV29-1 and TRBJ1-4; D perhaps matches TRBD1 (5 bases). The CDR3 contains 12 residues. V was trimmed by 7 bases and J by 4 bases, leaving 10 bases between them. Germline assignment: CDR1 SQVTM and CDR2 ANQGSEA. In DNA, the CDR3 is TGCAGCGCTGCGGGGGGTAATGAAAAACTGTTTTTT. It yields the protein CSAAGGNEKLFF.

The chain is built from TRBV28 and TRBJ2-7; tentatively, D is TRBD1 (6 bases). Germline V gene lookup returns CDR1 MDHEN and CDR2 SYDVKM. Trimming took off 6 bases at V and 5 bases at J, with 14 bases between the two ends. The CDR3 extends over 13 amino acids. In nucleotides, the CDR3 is TGTGCCAGCAGGACTACAGGGCCCCACGAGCAGTACTTC. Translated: CASRTTGPHEQYF.

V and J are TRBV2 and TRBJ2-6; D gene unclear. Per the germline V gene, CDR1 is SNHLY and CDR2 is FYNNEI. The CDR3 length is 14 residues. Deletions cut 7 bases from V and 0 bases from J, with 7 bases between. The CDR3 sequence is CASTLSSGANVLTF. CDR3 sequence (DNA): TGTGCCAGCACCTTGAGCTCTGGGGCCAACGTCCTGACTTTC.

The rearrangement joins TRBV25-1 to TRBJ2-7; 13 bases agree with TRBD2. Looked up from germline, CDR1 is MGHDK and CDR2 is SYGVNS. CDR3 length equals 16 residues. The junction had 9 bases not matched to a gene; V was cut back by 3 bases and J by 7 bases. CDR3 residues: CASSEPGLAGVVEQYF. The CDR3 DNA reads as TGTGCCAGCAGTGAGCCCGGACTAGCGGGAGTAGTTGAGCAGTACTTC.

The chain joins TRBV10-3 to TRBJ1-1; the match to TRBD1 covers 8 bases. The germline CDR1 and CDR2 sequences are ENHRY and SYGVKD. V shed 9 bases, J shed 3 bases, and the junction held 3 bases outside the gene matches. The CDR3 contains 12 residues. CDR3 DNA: TGTGCCATTGCACAGGGGGACACTGAAGCTTTCTTT. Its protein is CAIAQGDTEAFF.

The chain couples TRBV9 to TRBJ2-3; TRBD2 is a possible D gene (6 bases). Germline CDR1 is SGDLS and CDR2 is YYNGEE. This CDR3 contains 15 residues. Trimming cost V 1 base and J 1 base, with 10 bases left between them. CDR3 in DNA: TGTGCCAGCAGCGTATGGTCTAGCGGCACAGATACGCAGTATTTT. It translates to CASSVWSSGTDTQYF.

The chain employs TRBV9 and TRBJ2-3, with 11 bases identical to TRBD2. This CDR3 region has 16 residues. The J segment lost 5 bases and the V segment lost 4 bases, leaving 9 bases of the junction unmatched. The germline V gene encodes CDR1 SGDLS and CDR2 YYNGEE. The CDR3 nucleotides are TGTGCCAGCAGCAGCACACTAGCGGGAGAGCGAGATACGCAGTATTTT. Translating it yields CASSSTLAGERDTQYF.

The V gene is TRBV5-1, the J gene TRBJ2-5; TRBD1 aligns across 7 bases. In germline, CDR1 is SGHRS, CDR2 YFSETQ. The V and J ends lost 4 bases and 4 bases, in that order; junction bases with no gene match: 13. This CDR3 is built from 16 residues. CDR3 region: CASSGRQGPRGETQYF. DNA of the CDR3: TGCGCCAGCAGCGGCCGACAGGGACCCAGGGGAGAGACCCAGTACTTC.

CDR3 protein: CASSPATGYTNEKLFF. The CDR3 region has the DNA TGCGCCAGCAGCCCAGCTACAGGGTACACTAATGAAAAACTGTTTTTT. V usage is TRBV4-1 and J usage is TRBJ1-4; D perhaps matches TRBD1 (6 bases). Deletions cut 4 bases from V and 2 bases from J, with 14 bases between. CDR1 and CDR2 from the germline V gene are MGHRA and YSYEKL. CDR3 size: 16 residues.

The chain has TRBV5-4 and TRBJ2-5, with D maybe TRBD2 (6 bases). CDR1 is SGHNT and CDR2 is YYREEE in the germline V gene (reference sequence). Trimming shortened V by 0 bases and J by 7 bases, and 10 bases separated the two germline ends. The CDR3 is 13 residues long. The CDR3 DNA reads TGTGCCAGCAGCTTGGTCGGGAGACCGACCCAGTACTTC. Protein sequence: CASSLVGRPTQYF. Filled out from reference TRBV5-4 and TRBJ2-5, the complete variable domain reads ETGVTQSPTHLIKTRGQQVTLRCSSQSGHNTVSWYQQALGQGPQFIFQYYREEENGRGNFPPRFSGLQFPNYSSELNVNALELDDSALYLCASSLVGRPTQYFGPGTRLLVL.

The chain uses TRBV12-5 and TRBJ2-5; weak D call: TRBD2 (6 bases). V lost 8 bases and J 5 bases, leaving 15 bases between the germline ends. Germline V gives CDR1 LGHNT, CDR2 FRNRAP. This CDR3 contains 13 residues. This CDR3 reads CASRRGRRETQYF. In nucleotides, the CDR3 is TGTGCTAGTAGACGGGGGAGGCGGGAGACCCAGTACTTC.

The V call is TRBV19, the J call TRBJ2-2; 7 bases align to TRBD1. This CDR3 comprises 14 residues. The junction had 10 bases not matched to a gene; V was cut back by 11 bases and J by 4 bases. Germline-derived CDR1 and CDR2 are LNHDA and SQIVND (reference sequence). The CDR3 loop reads CASEGGFLTGELFF. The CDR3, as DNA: TGTGCCTCCGAAGGGGGCTTCCTCACCGGGGAGCTGTTTTTT. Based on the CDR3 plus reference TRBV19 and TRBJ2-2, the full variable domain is DGGITQSPKYLFRKEGQNVTLSCEQNLNHDAMYWYRQDPGQGLRLIYYSQIVNDFQKGDIAEGYSVSREKKESFPLTVTSAQKNPTAFYLCASEGGFLTGELFFGEGSRLTVL.

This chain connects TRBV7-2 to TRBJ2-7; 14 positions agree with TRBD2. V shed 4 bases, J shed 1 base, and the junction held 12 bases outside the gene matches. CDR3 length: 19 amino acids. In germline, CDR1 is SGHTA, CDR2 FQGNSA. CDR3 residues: CASSSPPGLAGVRSYEQYF. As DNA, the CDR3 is TGTGCCAGCAGCTCGCCACCGGGACTAGCGGGAGTAAGGTCCTACGAGCAGTACTTC.

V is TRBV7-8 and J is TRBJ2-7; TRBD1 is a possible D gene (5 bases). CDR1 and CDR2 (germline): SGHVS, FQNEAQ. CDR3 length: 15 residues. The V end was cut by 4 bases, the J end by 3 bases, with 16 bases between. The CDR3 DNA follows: TGTGCCAGCAGCTCTAATAGACAGTTACTCTACGAGCAGTACTTC. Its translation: CASSSNRQLLYEQYF.

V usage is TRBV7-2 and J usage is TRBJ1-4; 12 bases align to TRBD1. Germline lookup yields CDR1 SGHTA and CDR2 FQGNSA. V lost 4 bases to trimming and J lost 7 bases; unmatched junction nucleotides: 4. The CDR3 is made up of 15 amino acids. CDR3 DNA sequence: TGTGCCAGCAGCTCGGGACAGGGGGCGGTTGAAAAACTGTTTTTT. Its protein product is CASSSGQGAVEKLFF.

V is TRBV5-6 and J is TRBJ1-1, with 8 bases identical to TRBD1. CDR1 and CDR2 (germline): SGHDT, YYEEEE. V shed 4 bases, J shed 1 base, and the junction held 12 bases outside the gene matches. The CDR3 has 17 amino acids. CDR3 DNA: TGTGCCAGCAGCAGGAGGAGGGCAGGGGGCAAGAACACTGAAGCTTTCTTT. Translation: CASSRRRAGGKNTEAFF.

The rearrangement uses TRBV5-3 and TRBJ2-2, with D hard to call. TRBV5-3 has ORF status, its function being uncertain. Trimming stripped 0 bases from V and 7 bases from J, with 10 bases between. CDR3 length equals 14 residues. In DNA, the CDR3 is TGTGCCAGAAGCTTGGCCCACCCCAGCGGGGAGCTGTTTTTT. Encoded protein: CARSLAHPSGELFF.

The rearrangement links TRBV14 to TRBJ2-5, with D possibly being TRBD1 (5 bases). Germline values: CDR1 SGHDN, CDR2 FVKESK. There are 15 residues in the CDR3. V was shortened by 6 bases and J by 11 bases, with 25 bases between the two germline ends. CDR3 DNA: TGTGCCAGCAGTGCCTTAGTAGGGGTTTTCGGAGAGCAGTACTTC. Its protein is CASSALVGVFGEQYF.

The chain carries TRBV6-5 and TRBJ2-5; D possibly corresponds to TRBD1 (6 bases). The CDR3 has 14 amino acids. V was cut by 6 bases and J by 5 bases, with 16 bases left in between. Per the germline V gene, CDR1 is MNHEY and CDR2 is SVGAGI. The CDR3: CASRQRTARETQYF. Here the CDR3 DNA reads TGTGCCAGCAGGCAGAGGACAGCCCGGGAGACCCAGTACTTC.

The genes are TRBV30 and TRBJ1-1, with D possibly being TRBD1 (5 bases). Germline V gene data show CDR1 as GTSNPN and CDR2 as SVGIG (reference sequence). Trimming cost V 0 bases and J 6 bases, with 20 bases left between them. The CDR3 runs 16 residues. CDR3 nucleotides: TGTGCCTGGAGTGTAAGGTCGCGGGGGAGATATGCTGAAGCTTTCTTT. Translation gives CAWSVRSRGRYAEAFF.

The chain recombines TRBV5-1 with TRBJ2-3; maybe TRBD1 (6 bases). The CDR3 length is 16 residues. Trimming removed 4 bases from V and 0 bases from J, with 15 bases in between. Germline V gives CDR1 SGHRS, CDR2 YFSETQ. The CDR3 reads CASSGTGTTSTDTQYF. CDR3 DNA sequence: TGCGCCAGCAGCGGAACCGGGACAACTAGCACAGATACGCAGTATTTT.

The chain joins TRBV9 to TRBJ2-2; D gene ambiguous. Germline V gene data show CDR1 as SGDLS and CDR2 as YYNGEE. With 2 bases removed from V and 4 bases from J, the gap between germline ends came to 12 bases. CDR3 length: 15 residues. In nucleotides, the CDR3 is TGTGCCAGCAGCGTGCGTCCTAACCCCACCGGGGAGCTGTTTTTT. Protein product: CASSVRPNPTGELFF.

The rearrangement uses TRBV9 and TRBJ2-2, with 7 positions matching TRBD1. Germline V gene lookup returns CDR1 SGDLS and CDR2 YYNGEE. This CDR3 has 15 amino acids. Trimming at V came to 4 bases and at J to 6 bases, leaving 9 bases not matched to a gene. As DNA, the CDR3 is TGTGCCAGCAGCCCCCTCAGGGGGTCCCCCGGGGAGCTGTTTTTT. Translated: CASSPLRGSPGELFF.

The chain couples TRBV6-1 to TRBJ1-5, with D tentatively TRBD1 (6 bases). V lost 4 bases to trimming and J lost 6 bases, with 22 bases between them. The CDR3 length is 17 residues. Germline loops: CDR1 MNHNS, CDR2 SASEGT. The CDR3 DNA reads TGTGCCAGCAGTGCTCACCCGACAGGTATTTGGAGTCAGCCCCAGCATTTT. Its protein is CASSAHPTGIWSQPQHF.

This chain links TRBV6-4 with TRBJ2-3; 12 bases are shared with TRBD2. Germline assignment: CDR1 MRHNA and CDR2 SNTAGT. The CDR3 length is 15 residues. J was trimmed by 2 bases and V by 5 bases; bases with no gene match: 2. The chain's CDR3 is CASSPSGGATDTQYF. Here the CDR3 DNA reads TGTGCCAGCAGTCCTAGCGGGGGGGCCACAGATACGCAGTATTTT.

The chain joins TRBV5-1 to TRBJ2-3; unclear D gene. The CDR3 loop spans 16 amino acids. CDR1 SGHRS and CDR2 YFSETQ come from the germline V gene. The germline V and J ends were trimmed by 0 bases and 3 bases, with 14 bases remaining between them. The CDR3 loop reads CASSLEFLVPTDTQYF. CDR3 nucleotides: TGCGCCAGCAGCTTGGAATTTCTAGTCCCAACAGATACGCAGTATTTT.

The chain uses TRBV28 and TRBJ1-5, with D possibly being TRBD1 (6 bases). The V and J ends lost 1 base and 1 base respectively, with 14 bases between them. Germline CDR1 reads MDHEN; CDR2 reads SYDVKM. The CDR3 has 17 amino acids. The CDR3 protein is CASSLFGGGTSNQPQHF. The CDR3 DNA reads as TGTGCCAGCAGTTTATTCGGCGGGGGCACAAGCAATCAGCCCCAGCATTTT.

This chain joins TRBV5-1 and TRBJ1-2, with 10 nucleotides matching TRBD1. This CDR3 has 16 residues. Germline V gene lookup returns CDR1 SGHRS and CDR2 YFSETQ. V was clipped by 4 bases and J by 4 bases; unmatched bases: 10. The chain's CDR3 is CASSVSGTGEFYGYTF. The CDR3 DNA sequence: TGCGCCAGCAGCGTATCCGGGACAGGGGAGTTCTATGGCTACACCTTC.